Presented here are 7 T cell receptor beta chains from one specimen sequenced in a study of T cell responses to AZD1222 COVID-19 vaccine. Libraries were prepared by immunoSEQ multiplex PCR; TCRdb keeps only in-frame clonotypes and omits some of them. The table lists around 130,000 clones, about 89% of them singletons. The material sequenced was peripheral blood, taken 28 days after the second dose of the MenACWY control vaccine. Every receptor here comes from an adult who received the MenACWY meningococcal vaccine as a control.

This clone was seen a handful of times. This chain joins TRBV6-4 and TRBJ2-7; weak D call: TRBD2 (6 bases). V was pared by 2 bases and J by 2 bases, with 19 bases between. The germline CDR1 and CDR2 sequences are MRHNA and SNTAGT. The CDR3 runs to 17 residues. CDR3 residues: CASSDDPGTLGPYEQYF. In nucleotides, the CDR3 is TGTGCCAGCAGTGACGACCCCGGGACTTTAGGACCCTACGAGCAGTACTTC.

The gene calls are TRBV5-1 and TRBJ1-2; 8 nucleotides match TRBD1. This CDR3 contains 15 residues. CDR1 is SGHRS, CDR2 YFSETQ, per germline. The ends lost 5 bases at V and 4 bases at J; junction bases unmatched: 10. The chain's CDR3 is CASSSTGDPLYGYTF. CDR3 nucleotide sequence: TGCGCCAGCAGTTCGACAGGGGATCCCCTCTATGGCTACACCTTC.

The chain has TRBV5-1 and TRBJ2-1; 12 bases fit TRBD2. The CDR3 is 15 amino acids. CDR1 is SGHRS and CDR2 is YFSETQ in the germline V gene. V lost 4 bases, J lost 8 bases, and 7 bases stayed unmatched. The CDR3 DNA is TGCGCCAGCAGCCCGGGACTAGCGGGTAACGATGAGCAGTTCTTC. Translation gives CASSPGLAGNDEQFF.

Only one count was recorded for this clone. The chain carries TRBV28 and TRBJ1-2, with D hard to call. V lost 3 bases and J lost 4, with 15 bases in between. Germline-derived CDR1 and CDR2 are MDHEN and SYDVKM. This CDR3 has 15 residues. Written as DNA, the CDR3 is TGTGCCAGCAGTTTGAGCTCCAGGTTCGGCTATGGCTACACCTTC. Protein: CASSLSSRFGYGYTF.

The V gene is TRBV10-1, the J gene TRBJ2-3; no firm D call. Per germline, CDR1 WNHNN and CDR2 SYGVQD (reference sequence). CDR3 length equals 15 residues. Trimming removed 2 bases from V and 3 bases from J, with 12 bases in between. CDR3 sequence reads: CASSEARAMTDTQYF. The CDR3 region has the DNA TGCGCCAGCAGTGAGGCTAGAGCGATGACAGATACGCAGTATTTT.

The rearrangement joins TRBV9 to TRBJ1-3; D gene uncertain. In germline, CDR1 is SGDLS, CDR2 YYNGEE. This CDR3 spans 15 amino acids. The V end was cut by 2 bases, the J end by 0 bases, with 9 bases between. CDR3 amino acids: CASSVTTVSGNTIYF. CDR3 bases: TGTGCCAGCAGCGTGACGACCGTCTCTGGAAACACCATATATTTT. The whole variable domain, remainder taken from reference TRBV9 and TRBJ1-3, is DSGVTQTPKHLITATGQRVTLRCSPRSGDLSVYWYQQSLDQGLQFLIQYYNGEERAKGNILERFSAQQFPDLHSELNLSSLELGDSALYFCASSVTTVSGNTIYFGEGSWLTVV.

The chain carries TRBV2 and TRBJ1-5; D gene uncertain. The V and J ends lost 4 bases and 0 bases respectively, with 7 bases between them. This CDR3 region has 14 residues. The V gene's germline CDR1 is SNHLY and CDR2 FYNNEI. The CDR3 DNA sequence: TGTGCCAGCAGTGGAGGGAATAGCAATCAGCCCCAGCATTTT. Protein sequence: CASSGGNSNQPQHF.